This TCR beta chain was sequenced during a study of T cell responses to AZD1222 COVID-19 vaccine. Findings of the study overall: Spike-specific TCR breadth and depth rose after two AZD1222 doses.

Here immunoSEQ multiplex PCR was the method, and the copy in TCRdb shows in-frame clones only, minus some. The sample lists some 170,000 clones, about 88% occurring once. As to this clone: The antigen remains undetermined.

Sequencing was performed on peripheral blood, taken on day 0 of AZD1222 vaccination. The receptor was isolated from an adult in good health.

CDR3 in DNA: TGTGCCAGCAGTTGGGGGCCGTCTGAGGAGACCCAGTACTTC. It encodes CASSWGPSEETQYF. The rearrangement uses TRBV6-6 and TRBJ2-5; tentatively, D is TRBD1 (6 bases). CDR3 length equals 14 residues. Germline V gives CDR1 MNHNY, CDR2 SVGAGI (reference sequence). The V and J ends lost 4 bases and 5 bases respectively, with 14 bases between them.